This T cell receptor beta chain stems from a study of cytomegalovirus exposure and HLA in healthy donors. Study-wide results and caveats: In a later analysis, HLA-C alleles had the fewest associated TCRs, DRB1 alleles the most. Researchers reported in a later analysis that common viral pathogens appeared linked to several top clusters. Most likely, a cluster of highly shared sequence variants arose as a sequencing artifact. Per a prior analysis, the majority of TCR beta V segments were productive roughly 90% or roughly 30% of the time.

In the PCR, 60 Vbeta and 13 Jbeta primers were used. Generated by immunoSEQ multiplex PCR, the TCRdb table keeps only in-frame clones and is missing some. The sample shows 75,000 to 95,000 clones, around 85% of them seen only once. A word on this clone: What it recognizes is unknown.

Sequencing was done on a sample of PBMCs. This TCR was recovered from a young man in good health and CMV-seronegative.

CDR3: CASSSGIGLGYTF. CDR3 DNA sequence: TGTGCCAGCAGCTCCGGGATAGGGCTTGGCTACACCTTC. The V and J genes are TRBV6-5 and TRBJ1-2; no clear D gene. V lost 6 bases to trimming and J lost 7 bases, with 15 bases between them. Looked up from germline, CDR1 is MNHEY and CDR2 is SVGAGI. The CDR3 extends over 13 amino acids.